What follows are 31 T cell receptor beta chains derived from one specimen sequenced in a study of T cell repertoires in cytomegalovirus infection. Their recognized antigens are unknown. TCRdb re-derived calls from the reads in MiXCR, one entry per CDR3 protein. Seen here are 350,000 to 400,000 distinct CDR3 sequences, around a third observed once, and the top ten hold around an eighth. Specimen: cultured PBMCs, collected from culture after CMV antigen stimulation. All receptors derive from a human donor in good health (CMV status not recorded). Some clones in this sample may be carry-over from other donors' samples.

V usage is TRBV7-2 and J usage is TRBJ2-3, with a weak D call TRBD2 (6 bases). V was shortened by 4 bases and J by 2 bases, with 10 bases between the two germline ends. CDR3 length: 14 residues. Germline values: CDR1 SGHTA, CDR2 FQGNSA. Written as DNA, the CDR3 is TGTGCCAGCAGCTACGGGCGGGACACAGATACGCAGTATTTT. As protein: CASSYGRDTDTQYF.

V and J are TRBV7-2 and TRBJ2-3; tentatively, D is TRBD1 (5 bases). This CDR3 is built from 15 residues. Trimming cost V 7 bases and J 4 bases, with 18 bases left between them. Germline V CDR1 and CDR2: SGHTA, FQGNSA. The CDR3 nucleotides read TGTGCCAGCAAACGAACAGGCGGAAAAGCAGATACGCAGTATTTT. It translates to CASKRTGGKADTQYF.

This clonotype was seen many times. The V gene is TRBV7-4, the J gene TRBJ1-1; TRBD1 agrees at 7 bases. With V trimmed by 5 bases and J by 3 bases, 12 bases remained unmatched. From germline, CDR1 is SGHVT and CDR2 SQSDAQ. The CDR3 totals 16 residues. The CDR3 loop is CASSQNRGGGDTEAFF. The CDR3 nucleotides are TGTGCCAGCAGCCAAAACAGGGGCGGTGGGGACACTGAAGCTTTCTTT.

The chain couples TRBV7-9 to TRBJ1-6; the match to TRBD1 covers 7 bases. J lost 7 bases, V lost 4 bases, and 7 bases had no gene match. The germline V gene has CDR1 SEHNR and CDR2 FQNEAQ (reference sequence). The CDR3 loop spans 15 amino acids. CDR3 bases: TGTGCCAGCAGCTCACCGGGACAGACCAATTCACCCCTCCACTTT. Its translation is CASSSPGQTNSPLHF.

This chain connects TRBV24-1 to TRBJ2-3, with 8 bases fitting TRBD2. The CDR3 has 16 amino acids. Germline CDR1 KGHDR, CDR2 SFDVKD. Trimming cost V 0 bases and J 1 base; bases outside gene matches: 2. CDR3 region: CATSDLRREGTDTQYF. As DNA, the CDR3 is TGTGCCACCAGTGATTTGAGGCGGGAGGGCACAGATACGCAGTATTTT.

The V and J genes are TRBV12-3 or TRBV12-4 and TRBJ2-3; 7 bases are a match to TRBD2. With V trimmed by 7 bases and J by 3 bases, 10 bases remained unmatched. The CDR3 loop spans 15 amino acids. DNA for the CDR3: TGTGCCAGCACCCCGCCGGGAGGCGGGACAGATACGCAGTATTTT. Translated: CASTPPGGGTDTQYF.

This clonotype was observed at least ten times. The CDR3 region has the DNA TGTGCCAGCAGCTTAGCAGTAGCGGGAGCCTACTACGAGCAGTACTTC. It is translated as CASSLAVAGAYYEQYF. The J gene is TRBJ2-7, the V gene TRBV7-2; the match to TRBD2 covers 9 bases. Germline assignment: CDR1 SGHTA and CDR2 FQGNSA. The CDR3 consists of 16 residues. Unmatched junction bases numbered 6, after V lost 0 bases and J lost 3 bases.

This clonotype was detected only a few times. The chain combines TRBV12-3 or TRBV12-4 with TRBJ1-1; D call uncertain. This CDR3 has 13 amino acids. Trimming left V 8 bases short and J 4 bases short, with 14 bases between. The CDR3 reads CASRRGFVTEAFF. CDR3 sequence (DNA): TGTGCCAGCCGACGGGGATTTGTCACTGAAGCTTTCTTT.

J is TRBJ2-7 and V is TRBV7-9; TRBD1 agrees at 7 bases. Trimming at V came to 5 bases and at J to 9 bases, leaving 13 bases not matched to a gene. Germline CDR1 SEHNR, CDR2 FQNEAQ (reference sequence). The CDR3 covers 14 residues. CDR3 in amino acids: CASSRQGDNLGQYF. The CDR3 DNA reads as TGTGCCAGCAGCCGACAGGGCGATAATCTGGGGCAGTACTTC.

This clonotype was seen only a few times. This chain connects TRBV29-1 to TRBJ1-1; no definite D call. Germline V gives CDR1 SQVTM, CDR2 ANQGSEA. Trimming removed 5 bases at V and 5 bases at J, with 18 bases between. The CDR3 sequence is 14 residues long. CDR3 amino acids: CSVIISGFGTEAFF. In DNA, the CDR3 is TGCAGCGTTATTATCTCCGGATTTGGGACTGAAGCTTTCTTT.

This clonotype came up many times. The chain couples TRBV7-8 to TRBJ1-6; D perhaps matches TRBD1 (5 bases). The V gene's germline CDR1 is SGHVS and CDR2 FQNEAQ. V was shortened by 0 bases and J by 0 bases, with 18 bases between the two germline ends. This CDR3 has 20 residues. The CDR3 loop is CASSLAGFGTNGSYNSPLHF. CDR3 coding DNA: TGTGCCAGCAGCTTAGCGGGGTTTGGGACCAATGGCTCCTATAATTCACCCCTCCACTTT.

This clonotype was detected only a few times. The chain couples TRBV15 to TRBJ2-1, with a possible D match to TRBD2 (5 bases). The CDR3 has 14 residues. The V end lost 7 bases, the J end lost 2 bases, and 12 bases lay between the germline ends. From germline, CDR1 is LNHNV and CDR2 YYDKDF (reference sequence). CDR3 coding DNA: TGTGCCACCAAGGGCGGGTCTCCCTACAATGAGCAGTTCTTC. Translation: CATKGGSPYNEQFF.

In this sample, this clonotype turned up a few times. The chain employs TRBV12-3 or TRBV12-4 and TRBJ2-5; 13 nucleotides align to TRBD2. There are 19 residues in the CDR3. Trimming removed 4 bases from V and 5 bases from J; junction bases left unmatched: 16. The CDR3 sequence: CASSYTTGGLAGVGETQYF. The CDR3 coding sequence is TGTGCCAGCAGTTATACAACAGGCGGACTAGCGGGAGTGGGGGAGACCCAGTACTTC.

The gene calls are TRBV20-1 and TRBJ2-1, with 9 bases matching TRBD2. The germline V gene has CDR1 DFQATT and CDR2 SNEGSKA (reference sequence). V was clipped by 8 bases and J by 7 bases; unmatched bases: 12. This CDR3 has 14 residues. The CDR3 protein is CSTLGAGGWNEQFF. DNA for the CDR3: TGCAGTACTCTAGGAGCGGGAGGCTGGAATGAGCAGTTCTTC.

This clonotype was counted a few times. This chain joins TRBV20-1 and TRBJ2-5, with 10 bases that match TRBD2. This CDR3 is built from 15 residues. Germline CDR1 DFQATT, CDR2 SNEGSKA (reference sequence). Trimming at V came to 3 bases and at J to 0 bases, leaving 4 bases not matched to a gene. DNA of the CDR3: TGCAGTGCTAGTCTGACTAGCGGGTACCAAGAGACCCAGTACTTC. It encodes CSASLTSGYQETQYF.

This clonotype occurred a few times. This chain uses TRBV27 with TRBJ2-7; the match to TRBD2 covers 10 bases. CDR1 MNHEY and CDR2 SMNVEV come from the germline V gene (reference sequence). The J segment lost 2 bases and the V segment lost 6 bases, leaving 10 bases of the junction unmatched. The CDR3 totals 16 residues. The DNA for the CDR3 is TGTGCCAGCAGCCTCGCTGGGACTAGCGTACCCTACGAGCAGTACTTC. Amino acid sequence: CASSLAGTSVPYEQYF.

This clonotype came up a few times. This chain joins TRBV12-3 or TRBV12-4 and TRBJ2-1; 9 positions agree with TRBD2. This CDR3 has 15 residues. Trimming at V came to 2 bases and at J to 2 bases, leaving 1 base not matched to a gene. The CDR3 loop is CASSLSGGPYNEQFF. In DNA, the CDR3 is TGTGCCAGCAGTTTAAGCGGGGGGCCCTACAATGAGCAGTTCTTC.

This clonotype was observed a few times. This chain joins TRBV7-3 and TRBJ2-7; 9 nucleotides match TRBD2. The CDR3 covers 19 residues. Per germline, CDR1 SGHTA and CDR2 FQGTGA. After removal of 2 bases from V and 0 bases from J, the junction contained 14 bases not matched to a gene. In nucleotides, the CDR3 is TGTGCCAGCAGCTTACCCTTTCAATTCGCGGGAGGGGACTCCTACGAGCAGTACTTC. Translation gives CASSLPFQFAGGDSYEQYF.

In its sample, this clonotype was seen a few times. This chain connects TRBV15 to TRBJ2-7; TRBD1 matches 7 bases. The CDR3 runs 17 residues. After removal of 0 bases from V and 0 bases from J, the junction contained 8 bases not matched to a gene. CDR1 is LNHNV, CDR2 YYDKDF, per germline (reference sequence). The CDR3, as DNA: TGTGCCACCAGCAGAGATATGGGGCAGGGGGTCTCCTACGAGCAGTACTTC. Protein: CATSRDMGQGVSYEQYF.

This clonotype was seen a handful of times. This rearrangement joins TRBV7-2 to TRBJ2-7; D may be TRBD1 (6 bases). Germline lookup yields CDR1 SGHTA and CDR2 FQGNSA. This CDR3 comprises 14 residues. V was clipped by 5 bases and J by 3 bases, with 14 bases between them. The CDR3 nucleotides are TGTGCCAGCAGCGTACGAAGGACAGACTACGAGCAGTACTTC. Protein product: CASSVRRTDYEQYF.

This chain uses TRBV4-1 with TRBJ1-2; TRBD1 aligns across 8 bases. Germline CDR1 MGHRA, CDR2 YSYEKL. This CDR3 is built from 13 residues. J lost 8 bases, V lost 3 bases, and 5 bases had no gene match. CDR3 sequence (DNA): TGCGCCAGCAGCCAGCGGACAGGGTTGGGCTACACCTTC. It is translated as CASSQRTGLGYTF.

The rearrangement joins TRBV11-3 to TRBJ2-1, with 7 bases lining up with TRBD2. J gave up 10 bases and V 3 bases, and 12 bases lay outside the gene matches. Germline loops: CDR1 SGHNT, CDR2 YENEEA. The CDR3 is made up of 15 amino acids. CDR3 region: CASSFRLGGVPEQFF. In DNA form, the CDR3 reads TGTGCCAGCAGCTTCCGCTTGGGAGGGGTACCCGAGCAGTTCTTC. The whole variable domain, filled in from reference TRBV11-3 and TRBJ2-1, reads EAGVVQSPRYKIIEKKQPVAFWCNPISGHNTLYWYLQNLGQGPELLIRYENEEAVDDSQLPKDRFSAERLKGVDSTLKIQPAELGDSAVYLCASSFRLGGVPEQFFGPGTRLTVL.

The genes are TRBV2 and TRBJ2-3; TRBD1 agrees at 7 bases. The germline V gene encodes CDR1 SNHLY and CDR2 FYNNEI. The CDR3 loop spans 14 amino acids. J gave up 4 bases and V 7 bases, and 8 bases lay outside the gene matches. CDR3 DNA sequence: TGTGCCAGCAAAGACAGGGCGTCCCCAGATACGCAGTATTTT. Protein sequence: CASKDRASPDTQYF.

This clonotype was counted ten times or more. This rearrangement joins TRBV7-2 to TRBJ2-5, with D possibly TRBD2 on 6 matching bases. V lost 0 bases and J lost 4, with 15 bases in between. CDR1 and CDR2 from the germline V gene are SGHTA and FQGNSA. The CDR3 has 16 amino acids. CDR3 DNA sequence: TGTGCCAGCAGCTTAGCTTTAATTGGGGGAGGAGAGACCCAGTACTTC. Translating it yields CASSLALIGGGETQYF.

At least ten counts were recorded for this clonotype. The chain has TRBV6-2 or TRBV6-3 and TRBJ1-3, with TRBD1 as a possible D gene (5 bases). From germline, CDR1 is MNHEY and CDR2 SVGEGT. This CDR3 contains 14 residues. With 5 bases removed from V and 0 bases from J, the gap between germline ends came to 8 bases. The CDR3 DNA is TGTGCCAGCAGTACGACAGCCTCTGGAAACACCATATATTTT. Encoded protein: CASSTTASGNTIYF.

This clonotype came up a few times. The J gene is TRBJ2-1, the V gene TRBV12-3 or TRBV12-4; D is unclear. The CDR3 has 13 amino acids. V lost 6 bases to trimming and J lost 6 bases, with 12 bases between them. CDR3 coding DNA: TGTGCCAGCAGCTACCTCGATCTCAATGAGCAGTTCTTC. Translated, it gives CASSYLDLNEQFF.

The chain uses TRBV6-1 and TRBJ2-1; 11 bases are a match to TRBD2. The V and J ends lost 6 bases and 7 bases, in that order; junction bases with no gene match: 14. Germline loops: CDR1 MNHNS, CDR2 SASEGT. The length of the CDR3 is 17 residues. CDR3 sequence reads: CASSTHGASGRKNEQFF. The CDR3 DNA is TGTGCCAGCAGCACCCACGGGGCTAGCGGGAGGAAGAATGAGCAGTTCTTC.

This clonotype has at least ten counts. V gene TRBV7-2 combines with J gene TRBJ1-4; 8 bases map to TRBD1. Germline V gene sequence: CDR1 SGHTA, CDR2 FQGNSA. J lost 3 bases, V lost 3 bases, and 3 bases had no gene match. CDR3 size: 15 residues. The CDR3 sequence is CASSLGTGSNEKLFF. CDR3 coding DNA: TGTGCCAGCAGCTTGGGGACAGGCTCTAATGAAAAACTGTTTTTT.

This chain links TRBV11-2 with TRBJ2-3, with D possibly TRBD2 on 6 matching bases. The V end lost 2 bases, the J end lost 4 bases, and 13 bases lay between the germline ends. Germline values: CDR1 SGHAT, CDR2 FQNNGV. The CDR3 loop spans 15 amino acids. CDR3 loop: CASSLLRETADTQYF. CDR3 coding DNA: TGTGCCAGCAGCTTATTACGGGAGACAGCAGATACGCAGTATTTT.

The chain links TRBV7-2 to TRBJ1-5; 9 positions match TRBD1. The CDR3 spans 16 residues. From germline, CDR1 is SGHTA and CDR2 FQGNSA. V trimming: 5 bases; J trimming: 7 bases; junction bases outside the gene matches: 12. The chain's CDR3 is CASSLAGTGSNQPQHF. The CDR3, as DNA: TGTGCCAGCAGCCTCGCCGGGACAGGGTCAAACCAGCCCCAGCATTTT. Combining the CDR3 with reference TRBV7-2 and TRBJ1-5 gives the whole variable domain GAGVSQSPSNKVTEKGKDVELRCDPISGHTALYWYRQSLGQGLEFLIYFQGNSAPDKSGLPSDRFSAERTGGSVSTLTIQRTQQEDSAVYLCASSLAGTGSNQPQHFGDGTRLSIL.

The table lists this clonotype with many counts. V usage is TRBV14 and J usage is TRBJ1-1; 7 bases match TRBD1. Germline CDR1 SGHDN, CDR2 FVKESK. V trimming: 9 bases; J trimming: 1 base; junction bases outside the gene matches: 5. This CDR3 spans 13 amino acids. The CDR3 bases are TGTGCCAGTAGTTGGGACAGGAACACTGAAGCTTTCTTT. Protein: CASSWDRNTEAFF.